These T cell receptor beta chains were read from a single sample in a study of T-cell reconstitution after alpha-beta-depleted transplantation in children. TCRdb fed the PCR reads into MiXCR, producing one record per CDR3 protein. Of about 980,000 distinct CDR3 sequences in the sample, 25% to 35% were seen once. The source material was PBMCs, mostly from graft donor cells, sampled 360 days after TCRalphabeta/CD19-depleted stem cell transplant. These receptors all stem from a boy younger than two who had a stem cell transplant for SCID, so the T cells may come from the graft donor. The CDR3 runs from the conserved cysteine through the conserved F or W. Each record gives: CDR3 DNA, CDR3 protein, CDR3 length, J gene, clone size, V gene, D gene. D genes are given only for firm matches. The size of a clone is reported for some rows only, either as once, few or many, or as a class for expanded clones.

cdr3_nt: TGTGCCAGCAGCCGGCAAGGAGGGACCGGAAACACCATATATTTT
cdr3_aa: CASSRQGGTGNTIYF
cdr3_length: 15
j_call: TRBJ1-3
clone_size: few
v_call: TRBV5-6
d_call: -

cdr3_nt: TGTGCCAGCAGTTTGTCGCAGGGGGGGGAGGAGCAGTTCTTC
cdr3_aa: CASSLSQGGEEQFF
cdr3_length: 14
j_call: TRBJ2-1
clone_size: -
v_call: TRBV12-3/TRBV12-4
d_call: -

cdr3_nt: TGCAGTGCTAGCTCTGGGACGTCGAATGAGCAGTTCTTC
cdr3_aa: CSASSGTSNEQFF
cdr3_length: 13
j_call: TRBJ2-1
clone_size: -
v_call: TRBV20-1
d_call: -

cdr3_nt: TGCAGTGCTAGAGCCGGGGTCAGATGGTCCCAGTACTTC
cdr3_aa: CSARAGVRWSQYF
cdr3_length: 13
j_call: TRBJ2-5
clone_size: -
v_call: TRBV20-1
d_call: -

cdr3_nt: TGTGCCAGCAGCCCACCGGGACTAAGCAGGGAGCTGTTTTTT
cdr3_aa: CASSPPGLSRELFF
cdr3_length: 14
j_call: TRBJ2-2
clone_size: few
v_call: TRBV5-4
d_call: TRBD2

cdr3_nt: TGCGCCAGCAGCTTTCGAACAGATACGCAGTATTTT
cdr3_aa: CASSFRTDTQYF
cdr3_length: 12
j_call: TRBJ2-3
clone_size: many
v_call: TRBV5-1
d_call: -

cdr3_nt: TGTGCCAGCAGCCCTCAGGGGTCTTCTAGCACAGATACGCAGTATTTT
cdr3_aa: CASSPQGSSSTDTQYF
cdr3_length: 16
j_call: TRBJ2-3
clone_size: few
v_call: TRBV7-2
d_call: -

cdr3_nt: TGTGCCAGCAGCCAAGATCCCCCTAGCGGGGGAGTTGGCGAGCAGTACTTC
cdr3_aa: CASSQDPPSGGVGEQYF
cdr3_length: 17
j_call: TRBJ2-7
clone_size: few
v_call: TRBV4-2
d_call: TRBD2

cdr3_nt: TGCAGTGCTAGACGGAGTGAGAGGGGAGATACGCAGTATTTT
cdr3_aa: CSARRSERGDTQYF
cdr3_length: 14
j_call: TRBJ2-3
clone_size: once
v_call: TRBV20-1
d_call: -

cdr3_nt: TGTGCCACCAGCCCTTTACTAGACGACGGGGAAAAACTGTTTTTT
cdr3_aa: CATSPLLDDGEKLFF
cdr3_length: 15
j_call: TRBJ1-4
clone_size: few
v_call: TRBV15
d_call: -

cdr3_nt: TGCGCCAGCAGCCAATGGCGAAACACTGAAGCTTTCTTT
cdr3_aa: CASSQWRNTEAFF
cdr3_length: 13
j_call: TRBJ1-1
clone_size: -
v_call: TRBV4-1
d_call: -

cdr3_nt: TGTGCCAGCAGTCCCCCGGAGCAGCCTGCTTTCTTT
cdr3_aa: CASSPPEQPAFF
cdr3_length: 12
j_call: TRBJ1-1
clone_size: -
v_call: TRBV2
d_call: -

cdr3_nt: TGTGCCAGCAGTCCCGGGACATTTTCGGGGCAGTATTTT
cdr3_aa: CASSPGTFSGQYF
cdr3_length: 13
j_call: TRBJ2-3
clone_size: few
v_call: TRBV28
d_call: -

cdr3_nt: TGTGCCAGCAGTCCCTTTAGCCCCGATTACGAGCAGTACTTC
cdr3_aa: CASSPFSPDYEQYF
cdr3_length: 14
j_call: TRBJ2-7
clone_size: many
v_call: TRBV28
d_call: -

cdr3_nt: TGCAGTGCTACGGAGGGACTAGTTGGCACCACCACAGATACGCAGTATTTT
cdr3_aa: CSATEGLVGTTTDTQYF
cdr3_length: 17
j_call: TRBJ2-3
clone_size: -
v_call: TRBV20-1
d_call: TRBD2

cdr3_nt: TGTGCCAGCAGCTCGAATGGCCCGAATAGTGGGGAGACCCAGTACTTC
cdr3_aa: CASSSNGPNSGETQYF
cdr3_length: 16
j_call: TRBJ2-5
clone_size: -
v_call: TRBV7-2
d_call: -

cdr3_nt: TGTGCCAGCAGCCCTGGTCCCGGAGAGCAGTACTTC
cdr3_aa: CASSPGPGEQYF
cdr3_length: 12
j_call: TRBJ2-7
clone_size: -
v_call: TRBV12-3/TRBV12-4
d_call: -

cdr3_nt: TGCGCCAGCAGTTTTCGGGTGGACAGGAACACTGAAGCTTTCTTT
cdr3_aa: CASSFRVDRNTEAFF
cdr3_length: 15
j_call: TRBJ1-1
clone_size: -
v_call: TRBV5-1
d_call: -

cdr3_nt: TGTGCCAGCAGCCAAGCCCGGGTCTCTGGGGCCAACGTCCTGACTTTC
cdr3_aa: CASSQARVSGANVLTF
cdr3_length: 16
j_call: TRBJ2-6
clone_size: -
v_call: TRBV9
d_call: -

cdr3_nt: TGTGCCAGCAGTGAATACGGCCAAGAGACCCAGTACTTC
cdr3_aa: CASSEYGQETQYF
cdr3_length: 13
j_call: TRBJ2-5
clone_size: -
v_call: TRBV25-1
d_call: -

cdr3_nt: TGTGCCAGCAGTTTAGGCTCAGGCCCCGGGGAGCTGTTTTTT
cdr3_aa: CASSLGSGPGELFF
cdr3_length: 14
j_call: TRBJ2-2
clone_size: few
v_call: TRBV27
d_call: -

cdr3_nt: TGCGCCAGCAGCATTGGGACAGGGCAAGAGACCCAGTACTTC
cdr3_aa: CASSIGTGQETQYF
cdr3_length: 14
j_call: TRBJ2-5
clone_size: few
v_call: TRBV5-1
d_call: TRBD1

cdr3_nt: TGCGCCAGCAGCCAAGAAGGGCCTGGGGCAGATACGCAGTATTTT
cdr3_aa: CASSQEGPGADTQYF
cdr3_length: 15
j_call: TRBJ2-3
clone_size: many
v_call: TRBV4-1
d_call: -

cdr3_nt: TGCAGTGCTAGAGTCGGAGGGTCCAATCAGCCCCAGCATTTT
cdr3_aa: CSARVGGSNQPQHF
cdr3_length: 14
j_call: TRBJ1-5
clone_size: many
v_call: TRBV20-1
d_call: -

cdr3_nt: TGCGCCAGCAGCTTGGGACAGGGCCTAAACTACGAGCAGTACTTC
cdr3_aa: CASSLGQGLNYEQYF
cdr3_length: 15
j_call: TRBJ2-7
clone_size: -
v_call: TRBV5-1
d_call: TRBD1

cdr3_nt: TGCGCCAGCAGCCAAGATCTTGGGGAATCGGACGAGCAGTACTTC
cdr3_aa: CASSQDLGESDEQYF
cdr3_length: 15
j_call: TRBJ2-7
clone_size: few
v_call: TRBV4-1
d_call: -

cdr3_nt: TGCAGCGCCCTTCCCAGAGTTTACAATGAGCAGTTCTTC
cdr3_aa: CSALPRVYNEQFF
cdr3_length: 13
j_call: TRBJ2-1
clone_size: few
v_call: TRBV29-1
d_call: -

cdr3_nt: TGTGCCAGCAGAAGGAGGGGATTCTCTGGGGCCAACGTCCTGACTTTC
cdr3_aa: CASRRRGFSGANVLTF
cdr3_length: 16
j_call: TRBJ2-6
clone_size: many
v_call: TRBV28
d_call: -

cdr3_nt: TGTGCCAGCAGCCAAGCGGGGGCCCTGGCCTACAATGAGCAGTTCTTC
cdr3_aa: CASSQAGALAYNEQFF
cdr3_length: 16
j_call: TRBJ2-1
clone_size: -
v_call: TRBV3-1
d_call: -

cdr3_nt: TGTGCCAGTAGTATTGGTTTGGGGCAGCCCCAGCATTTT
cdr3_aa: CASSIGLGQPQHF
cdr3_length: 13
j_call: TRBJ1-5
clone_size: -
v_call: TRBV19
d_call: -

cdr3_nt: TGCGCCAGCAGGTGGTTGGGGGACAGAGATAATTCACCCCTCCACTTT
cdr3_aa: CASRWLGDRDNSPLHF
cdr3_length: 16
j_call: TRBJ1-6
clone_size: -
v_call: TRBV5-1
d_call: TRBD1

cdr3_nt: TGTGCCATCACCCGACACACAGGACCAAACACTGAAGCTTTCTTT
cdr3_aa: CAITRHTGPNTEAFF
cdr3_length: 15
j_call: TRBJ1-1
clone_size: -
v_call: TRBV10-3
d_call: -

cdr3_nt: TGTGCCAGCAGTTTCTTGGGGGGGAGGATGGTCACCGGGGAGCTGTTTTTT
cdr3_aa: CASSFLGGRMVTGELFF
cdr3_length: 17
j_call: TRBJ2-2
clone_size: few
v_call: TRBV12-3/TRBV12-4
d_call: TRBD2

cdr3_nt: TGCAGTGCTAGAGTACATTGGTACAGGGGGATCTACGAGCAGTACTTC
cdr3_aa: CSARVHWYRGIYEQYF
cdr3_length: 16
j_call: TRBJ2-7
clone_size: -
v_call: TRBV20-1
d_call: TRBD1

cdr3_nt: TGCAGTGCGAGGATAACAACGGGAGCTTTCTTT
cdr3_aa: CSARITTGAFF
cdr3_length: 11
j_call: TRBJ1-1
clone_size: -
v_call: TRBV20-1
d_call: -

cdr3_nt: TGCAGCGTGGCAGGGGGTGTAGGCTATGGCTACACCTTC
cdr3_aa: CSVAGGVGYGYTF
cdr3_length: 13
j_call: TRBJ1-2
clone_size: few
v_call: TRBV29-1
d_call: TRBD1

cdr3_nt: TGCAGTGCTAGCACGGGGGGATCCTACAATGAGCAGTTCTTC
cdr3_aa: CSASTGGSYNEQFF
cdr3_length: 14
j_call: TRBJ2-1
clone_size: -
v_call: TRBV20-1
d_call: TRBD2

cdr3_nt: TGCAGTGCTAGAATATCCGGGTCGAACTACAATGAGCAGTTCTTC
cdr3_aa: CSARISGSNYNEQFF
cdr3_length: 15
j_call: TRBJ2-1
clone_size: few
v_call: TRBV20-1
d_call: -

cdr3_nt: TGTGCCAGCACCCCCGGAGGGACAGGGGGCTACAATGAGCAGTTCTTC
cdr3_aa: CASTPGGTGGYNEQFF
cdr3_length: 16
j_call: TRBJ2-1
clone_size: few
v_call: TRBV7-9
d_call: TRBD1

cdr3_nt: TGTGCCAGCAGCGTAGGGCTGAGCAGAGAGACCCAGTACTTC
cdr3_aa: CASSVGLSRETQYF
cdr3_length: 14
j_call: TRBJ2-5
clone_size: -
v_call: TRBV9
d_call: -

cdr3_nt: TGTGCCAGCAGCCCGGGAGCCTACCTATACGAGCAGTACTTC
cdr3_aa: CASSPGAYLYEQYF
cdr3_length: 14
j_call: TRBJ2-7
clone_size: few
v_call: TRBV3-1
d_call: -

cdr3_nt: TGTGCTAGTGGTGGCCCCAGGGGCTATGAGCAGTTCTTC
cdr3_aa: CASGGPRGYEQFF
cdr3_length: 13
j_call: TRBJ2-1
clone_size: few
v_call: TRBV12-5
d_call: -

cdr3_nt: TGTGCCAGCAGGAACCCCGGGAGGAGCTCCTACAATGAGCAGTTCTTC
cdr3_aa: CASRNPGRSSYNEQFF
cdr3_length: 16
j_call: TRBJ2-1
clone_size: -
v_call: TRBV12-3/TRBV12-4
d_call: TRBD2

cdr3_nt: TGTGCCAGCAGTATAAACAGGGGCGGTGGCTACACCTTC
cdr3_aa: CASSINRGGGYTF
cdr3_length: 13
j_call: TRBJ1-2
clone_size: -
v_call: TRBV28
d_call: TRBD1

cdr3_nt: TGTGCCAGCAGCTCCGGACAGAAGGGAGTATACGAGCAGTACTTC
cdr3_aa: CASSSGQKGVYEQYF
cdr3_length: 15
j_call: TRBJ2-7
clone_size: -
v_call: TRBV7-9
d_call: -

cdr3_nt: TGTGCCAGCAGCTTAGGGCGGGGTGGCGCTCCGCCCTACGAGCAGTACTTC
cdr3_aa: CASSLGRGGAPPYEQYF
cdr3_length: 17
j_call: TRBJ2-7
clone_size: -
v_call: TRBV7-2
d_call: -

cdr3_nt: TGTGCCAGTAGTATGGGGGACTATGGCTACACCTTC
cdr3_aa: CASSMGDYGYTF
cdr3_length: 12
j_call: TRBJ1-2
clone_size: -
v_call: TRBV19
d_call: -

cdr3_nt: TGCGCCAGCAGCTTGACCAGGACAGGGGGCCAAAACATTCAGTACTTC
cdr3_aa: CASSLTRTGGQNIQYF
cdr3_length: 16
j_call: TRBJ2-4
clone_size: -
v_call: TRBV5-1
d_call: TRBD1

cdr3_nt: TGTGCCAGCAGCTTTCCGGTAAGGGACTTACGCACAGATACGCAGTATTTT
cdr3_aa: CASSFPVRDLRTDTQYF
cdr3_length: 17
j_call: TRBJ2-3
clone_size: -
v_call: TRBV5-5
d_call: -

cdr3_nt: TGTGCCAGCAGTTTGGAAGGGACAGGGGGGAAGAATGAGCAGTTCTTC
cdr3_aa: CASSLEGTGGKNEQFF
cdr3_length: 16
j_call: TRBJ2-1
clone_size: few
v_call: TRBV28
d_call: TRBD1

cdr3_nt: TGTGCCAGCAGGGCTACTAGGGGCACAGATACGCAGTATTTT
cdr3_aa: CASRATRGTDTQYF
cdr3_length: 14
j_call: TRBJ2-3
clone_size: few
v_call: TRBV6-1
d_call: -

cdr3_nt: TGTGCCAGCAGCGTGAGGGGGCCTAGGGGCAATGAGCAGTTCTTC
cdr3_aa: CASSVRGPRGNEQFF
cdr3_length: 15
j_call: TRBJ2-1
clone_size: -
v_call: TRBV6-1
d_call: TRBD1

cdr3_nt: TGTGCCAGCAGCTTAGACAGGGACGCCAATGAGCAGTTCTTC
cdr3_aa: CASSLDRDANEQFF
cdr3_length: 14
j_call: TRBJ2-1
clone_size: few
v_call: TRBV7-8
d_call: -